The subject of this entry is one T cell receptor (beta chain). Its antigen is undetermined. Expressed TCRB transcripts were sequenced because the entire RNA isolate underwent reverse transcription. Produced via immunoSEQ multiplex PCR; TCRdb's table is partial and in-frame only. The data hold tens of thousands of clones, with 68% observed a single time. This CDR3 contains 13 residues. With 3 bases removed from V and 7 bases from J, the gap between germline ends came to 13 bases. Germline CDR1 is SGHTA and CDR2 is FQGNSA. The data were taken from a study of beta chain features in type 1 diabetes. Study results and limitations: People with Type 1 diabetes carried modestly yet significantly shorter TCRB CDR3s in all four CD4+ subsets.

Material: stem cell memory CD4+ T cells from blood. J is TRBJ2-7 and V is TRBV7-2, with D maybe TRBD1 (5 bases). The source of this sequence is a woman aged 40 to 50 with type 1 diabetes. CDR3 loop: CASSLARAREQYF. The CDR3 coding sequence is TGTGCCAGCAGCTTGGCCAGGGCGCGAGAGCAGTACTTC.